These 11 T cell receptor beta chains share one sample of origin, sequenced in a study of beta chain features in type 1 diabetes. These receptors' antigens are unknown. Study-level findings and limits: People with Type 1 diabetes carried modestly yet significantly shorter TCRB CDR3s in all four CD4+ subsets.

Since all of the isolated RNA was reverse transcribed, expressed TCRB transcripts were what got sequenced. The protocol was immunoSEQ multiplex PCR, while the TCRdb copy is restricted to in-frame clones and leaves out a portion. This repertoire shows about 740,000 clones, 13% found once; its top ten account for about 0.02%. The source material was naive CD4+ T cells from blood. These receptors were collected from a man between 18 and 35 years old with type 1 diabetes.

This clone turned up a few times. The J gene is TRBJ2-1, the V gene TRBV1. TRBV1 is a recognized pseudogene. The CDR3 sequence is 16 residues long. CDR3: CTSSQEASEDRNEQFF. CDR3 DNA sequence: TGCACCAGCAGCCAAGAGGCAAGTGAGGACCGCAATGAGCAGTTCTTC.

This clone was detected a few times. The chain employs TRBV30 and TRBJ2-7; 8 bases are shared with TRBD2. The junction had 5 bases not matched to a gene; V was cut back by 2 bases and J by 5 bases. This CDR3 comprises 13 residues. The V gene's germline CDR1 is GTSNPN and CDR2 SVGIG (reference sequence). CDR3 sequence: CAWSTGGTHEQYF. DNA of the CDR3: TGTGCCTGGAGTACGGGGGGGACCCACGAGCAGTACTTC.

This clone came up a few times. The CDR3 bases are TGTGCCAGCAATGGCAGGGGGCCGACAGATACGCAGTATTTT. Translated: CASNGRGPTDTQYF. V usage is TRBV7-2 and J usage is TRBJ2-3; 8 bases map to TRBD1. With 7 bases clipped from V and 3 bases from J, the junction kept 6 bases outside the gene matches. The CDR3 totals 14 residues. From germline, CDR1 is SGHTA and CDR2 FQGNSA. Filled out from reference TRBV7-2 and TRBJ2-3, the complete variable domain reads GAGVSQSPSNKVTEKGKDVELRCDPISGHTALYWYRQSLGQGLEFLIYFQGNSAPDKSGLPSDRFSAERTGGSVSTLTIQRTQQEDSAVYLCASNGRGPTDTQYFGPGTRLTVL.

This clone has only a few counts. CDR3 residues: CASSKGQEPNEKLFF. CDR3 nucleotide sequence: TGTGCCAGCAGCAAAGGACAGGAGCCTAATGAAAAACTGTTTTTT. The V and J genes are TRBV9 and TRBJ1-4; TRBD1 matches 7 bases. Trimming cost V 4 bases and J 3 bases; bases outside gene matches: 6. Germline V gene lookup returns CDR1 SGDLS and CDR2 YYNGEE. The CDR3 runs 15 residues.

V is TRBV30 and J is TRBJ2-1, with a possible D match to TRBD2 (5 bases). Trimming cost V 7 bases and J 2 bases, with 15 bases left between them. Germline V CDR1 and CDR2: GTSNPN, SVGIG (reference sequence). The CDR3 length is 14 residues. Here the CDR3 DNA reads TGTGCCTTAAGTCCGGGGAGCCCCTACAATGAGCAGTTCTTC. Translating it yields CALSPGSPYNEQFF.

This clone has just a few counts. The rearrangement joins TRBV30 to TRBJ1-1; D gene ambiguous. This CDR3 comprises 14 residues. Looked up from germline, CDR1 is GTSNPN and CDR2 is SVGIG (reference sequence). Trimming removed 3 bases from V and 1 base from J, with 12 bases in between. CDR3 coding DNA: TGTGCCTGGAGCCGGACCGCCTCGAACACTGAAGCTTTCTTT. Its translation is CAWSRTASNTEAFF.

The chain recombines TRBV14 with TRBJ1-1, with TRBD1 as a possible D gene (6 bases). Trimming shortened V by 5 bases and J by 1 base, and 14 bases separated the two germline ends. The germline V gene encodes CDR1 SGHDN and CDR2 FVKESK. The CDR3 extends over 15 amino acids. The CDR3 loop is CASSYRPGQNTEAFF. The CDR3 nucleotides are TGTGCCAGCAGCTACAGGCCGGGACAGAACACTGAAGCTTTCTTT.

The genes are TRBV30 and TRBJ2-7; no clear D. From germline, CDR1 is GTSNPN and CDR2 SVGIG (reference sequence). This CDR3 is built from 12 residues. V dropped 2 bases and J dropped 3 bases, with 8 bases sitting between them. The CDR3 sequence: CAWSSQYYEQYF. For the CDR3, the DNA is TGTGCCTGGAGTAGTCAGTACTACGAGCAGTACTTC. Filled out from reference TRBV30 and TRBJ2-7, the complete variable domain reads SQTIHQWPATLVQPVGSPLSLECTVEGTSNPNLYWYRQAAGRGLQLLFYSVGIGQISSEVPQNLSASRPQDRQFILSSKKLLLSDSGFYLCAWSSQYYEQYFGPGTRLTVT.

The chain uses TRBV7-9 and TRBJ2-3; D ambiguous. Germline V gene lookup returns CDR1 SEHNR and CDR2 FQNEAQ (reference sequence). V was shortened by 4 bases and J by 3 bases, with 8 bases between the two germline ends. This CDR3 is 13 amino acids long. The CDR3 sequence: CASSSVATDTQYF. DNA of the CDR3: TGTGCCAGCAGCTCAGTGGCAACAGATACGCAGTATTTT. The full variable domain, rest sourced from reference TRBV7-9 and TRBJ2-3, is DTGVSQNPRHKITKRGQNVTFRCDPISEHNRLYWYRQTLGQGPEFLTYFQNEAQLEKSRLLSDRFSAERPKGSFSTLEIQRTEQGDSAMYLCASSSVATDTQYFGPGTRLTVL.

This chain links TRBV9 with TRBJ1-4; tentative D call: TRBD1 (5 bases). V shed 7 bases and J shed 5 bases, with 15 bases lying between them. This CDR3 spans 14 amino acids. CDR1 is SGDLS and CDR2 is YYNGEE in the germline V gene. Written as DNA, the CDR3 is TGTGCCAGCGCCCCCGGGACCTCCAATGAAAAACTGTTTTTT. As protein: CASAPGTSNEKLFF.

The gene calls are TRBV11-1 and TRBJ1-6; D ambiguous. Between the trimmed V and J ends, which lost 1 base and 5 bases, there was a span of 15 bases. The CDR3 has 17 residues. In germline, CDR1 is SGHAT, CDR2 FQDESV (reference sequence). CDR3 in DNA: TGTGCCAGCAGCTTAGACGGCAACGTGCGAGATAATTCACCCCTCCACTTT. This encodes CASSLDGNVRDNSPLHF.